The 25 T cell receptor beta chains below come from one sample, sequenced in a study of T-cell reconstitution after alpha-beta-depleted transplantation in children listed by TCRdb under 2016. The method was PCR. The sequencer was an Illumina HiSeq 2500. Molecular barcoding was employed in the preparation of TCR libraries, with unique molecular identifiers being used to normalize TCRbeta repertoire quantification. In TCRdb, the public reads were trimmed at Q25 with fastp and aligned with MiXCR, with productive beta chains retained. Every entry covers one CDR3 protein and lists the most common genes and DNA from its rows. The sample profile shows roughly 250,000 distinct CDR3 sequences; less than 9% of them were found once. The top ten constitute 6% to 7% of the sample. Read against the paper, the sample's treatment or condition label means: allogeneic hematopoietic cell transplantation with graft depleted of TCRalphabeta T cells and CD19 B cells.

This sample comprised PBMCs, mostly from graft donor cells, obtained 180 days after TCRalphabeta/CD19-depleted stem cell transplant. These receptors originate from a male patient under 18 who had a stem cell transplant for acute lymphoblastic leukemia, so the T cells may come from the graft donor.

At least ten counts were recorded for this clonotype. The chain links TRBV7-8 to TRBJ2-7; no clear D. CDR1 is SGHVS and CDR2 is FQNEAQ in the germline V gene. The CDR3 is made up of 13 amino acids. V gave up 2 bases and J gave up 7 bases, with 12 bases separating them. CDR3 loop: CASSLPGSREQYF. In nucleotides, the CDR3 is TGTGCCAGCAGCTTACCGGGTTCGAGGGAGCAGTACTTC.

This clonotype was detected many times. The rearrangement links TRBV6-5 to TRBJ2-2; 9 bases match TRBD1. This CDR3 has 16 residues. V was clipped by 4 bases and J by 4 bases; unmatched bases: 7. The germline V gene encodes CDR1 MNHEY and CDR2 SVGAGI. The CDR3 sequence is CASSSGTGFATGELFF. The CDR3 DNA follows: TGTGCCAGCAGTTCGGGGACAGGGTTTGCCACCGGGGAGCTGTTTTTT.

This clonotype occurred many times. The chain couples TRBV5-1 to TRBJ2-6; maybe TRBD2 (5 bases). V was shortened by 5 bases and J by 0 bases, with 18 bases between the two germline ends. Germline lookup yields CDR1 SGHRS and CDR2 YFSETQ. CDR3 length: 18 amino acids. The CDR3 DNA sequence: TGCGCCAGCAGTTTCGACATTCCCGCGGGCTCTGGGGCCAACGTCCTGACTTTC. This sequence encodes CASSFDIPAGSGANVLTF.

The chain couples TRBV9 to TRBJ2-3; the D gene is possibly TRBD2 (6 bases). The CDR3 length is 15 residues. V lost 0 bases, J lost 1 base, and 9 bases lay in between. Germline assignment: CDR1 SGDLS and CDR2 YYNGEE. CDR3 amino acids: CASSVGDSRTDTQYF. The DNA of the CDR3 is TGTGCCAGCAGCGTAGGGGACTCCCGCACAGATACGCAGTATTTT.

The chain links TRBV4-2 to TRBJ2-2; D might be TRBD1 or TRBD2, each matching 6 bases. Germline V gene data show CDR1 as LGHNA and CDR2 as YNFKEQ. CDR3 length: 15 amino acids. Trimming pared 0 bases from V and 6 bases from J, leaving 11 bases between. Here the CDR3 reads CASSQESRGAGELFF. In DNA form, the CDR3 reads TGTGCCAGCAGCCAAGAATCGAGGGGGGCCGGGGAGCTGTTTTTT.

The chain employs TRBV7-3 and TRBJ2-2; 10 bases are a match to TRBD1. Unmatched junction bases numbered 1, after V lost 0 bases and J lost 6 bases. Per germline, CDR1 SGHTA and CDR2 FQGTGA. The CDR3 is made up of 15 amino acids. CDR3 residues: CASSLTGQGSGELFF. In DNA, the CDR3 is TGTGCCAGCAGCTTAACGGGACAGGGGTCCGGGGAGCTGTTTTTT.

This clonotype was observed many times. This rearrangement joins TRBV7-7 to TRBJ2-5; TRBD1 matches at 11 bases. The CDR3 extends over 17 amino acids. The V segment lost 0 bases and the J segment 4 bases; nucleotides outside the gene matches: 7. Germline V gene data show CDR1 as SSHAT and CDR2 as FNYEAQ (reference sequence). The CDR3 loop reads CASSLAVGDRGRETQYF. The CDR3 nucleotides read TGTGCCAGCAGCTTAGCGGTGGGGGACAGGGGGAGAGAGACCCAGTACTTC.

For this clonotype: A read error is possible here, since a much larger clone lies one base away. The rearrangement joins TRBV28 to TRBJ1-1; D call uncertain. Per germline, CDR1 MDHEN and CDR2 SYDVKM. V was trimmed by 5 bases and J by 5 bases, leaving 18 bases between them. The CDR3 runs 15 residues. CDR3 in amino acids: CASSRFVALGTEAFF. The CDR3 region has the DNA TGTGCCAGCAGTAGGTTCGTGGCCCTGGGGACTGAAGCTTTCTTT.

This clonotype was picked up many times. The chain links TRBV4-2 to TRBJ1-4; D unresolved. The germline V and J ends were trimmed by 1 base and 3 bases, with 9 bases remaining between them. The V gene's germline CDR1 is LGHNA and CDR2 YNFKEQ. This CDR3 region has 15 residues. The DNA of the CDR3 is TGTGCCAGCAGCCAAGTGGTACAGCCTAATGAAAAACTGTTTTTT. It yields the protein CASSQVVQPNEKLFF.

The sample holds many counts of this clonotype. The rearrangement uses TRBV28 and TRBJ2-7; 9 positions agree with TRBD1. CDR1 is MDHEN and CDR2 is SYDVKM in the germline V gene. The trim removed 4 bases at V and 4 bases at J, leaving 17 bases unmatched. CDR3 length: 18 residues. CDR3 sequence reads: CASSSTLTHRDREYEQYF. The CDR3 bases are TGTGCCAGCAGTTCTACGCTAACTCACCGGGACAGGGAGTACGAGCAGTACTTC. The full variable domain, completed using reference TRBV28 and TRBJ2-7, is DVKVTQSSRYLVKRTGEKVFLECVQDMDHENMFWYRQDPGLGLRLIYFSYDVKMKEKGDIPEGYSVSREKKERFSLILESASTNQTSMYLCASSSTLTHRDREYEQYFGPGTRLTVT.

Ten or more counts support this clonotype. The chain links TRBV28 to TRBJ2-7; the D gene is possibly TRBD1 (6 bases). Germline V CDR1 and CDR2: MDHEN, SYDVKM. The CDR3 consists of 15 residues. Trimming took off 7 bases at V and 1 base at J, with 17 bases between the two ends. The CDR3 region has the DNA TGTGCCAGCAAGGACAGAGGTGCCATTTCCTACGAGCAGTACTTC. Protein sequence: CASKDRGAISYEQYF.

This clonotype has at least ten counts. The genes are TRBV11-2 and TRBJ2-4; unclear D gene. V lost 5 bases and J lost 0, with 8 bases in between. The germline V gene encodes CDR1 SGHAT and CDR2 FQNNGV. The CDR3 loop spans 14 amino acids. The CDR3 DNA reads TGTGCCAGCAGCCTCCAAGTAGCCAAAAACATTCAGTACTTC. This codes for CASSLQVAKNIQYF.

This clonotype was seen many times. The chain employs TRBV7-6 and TRBJ1-1, with D perhaps TRBD1 (6 bases). CDR1 and CDR2 (germline): SGHVS, FNYEAQ. The V end lost 0 bases, the J end lost 7 bases, and 12 bases lay between the germline ends. The CDR3 spans 14 residues. The CDR3 nucleotides read TGTGCCAGCAGCTTAGCCAGGGGAGAGGGTGAAGCTTTCTTT. Translating gives CASSLARGEGEAFF.

In its sample, this clonotype was seen many times. The chain is built from TRBV7-9 and TRBJ2-7, with 11 bases identical to TRBD2. V lost 3 bases, J lost 3 bases, and 4 bases stayed unmatched. This CDR3 comprises 15 residues. Germline CDR1 reads SEHNR; CDR2 reads FQNEAQ (reference sequence). The CDR3 is CASSFSLAGGYEQYF. The CDR3, as DNA: TGTGCCAGCAGCTTCAGCCTAGCGGGGGGCTACGAGCAGTACTTC.

This clonotype occurred many times. The chain carries TRBV12-3 or TRBV12-4 and TRBJ2-7, with TRBD1 matching over 7 bases. The ends lost 2 bases at V and 4 bases at J; junction bases unmatched: 8. This CDR3 is built from 15 residues. The CDR3 nucleotides are TGTGCCAGCAGTTTACGAGGGGGCGCGGTATACGAGCAGTACTTC. Translated: CASSLRGGAVYEQYF.

There are many counts of this clonotype. The chain recombines TRBV20-1 with TRBJ2-5; 11 bases align to TRBD2. Germline CDR1 and CDR2: DFQATT and SNEGSKA (reference sequence). This CDR3 is 14 amino acids long. The ends lost 7 bases at V and 2 bases at J; junction bases unmatched: 6. CDR3 sequence: CSGRGTSGQETQYF. In nucleotides, the CDR3 is TGCAGTGGCCGCGGGACTAGCGGTCAAGAGACCCAGTACTTC.

This clonotype was observed a handful of times. The V and J genes are TRBV11-3 and TRBJ2-1, with 12 nucleotides matching TRBD2. J gave up 6 bases and V 0 bases, and 0 bases lay outside the gene matches. Germline loops: CDR1 SGHNT, CDR2 YENEEA. The CDR3 spans 15 residues. The CDR3 here is CASSLELAGGNEQFF. CDR3 nucleotides: TGTGCCAGCAGCTTAGAACTAGCGGGAGGCAATGAGCAGTTCTTC.

The table lists this clonotype with a few counts. The chain has TRBV7-9 and TRBJ2-1, with 12 bases fitting TRBD2. Germline V lookup: CDR1 SEHNR, CDR2 FQNEAQ (reference sequence). There are 15 residues in the CDR3. The V gene end was trimmed by 5 bases and the J gene end by 7 bases; junction bases not matched to a gene: 6. The DNA for the CDR3 is TGTGCCAGCAGCCCCACTAGCGGGAGGTGGAATGAGCAGTTCTTC. Amino acids: CASSPTSGRWNEQFF.

The gene calls are TRBV7-2 and TRBJ2-5; D may be TRBD1 (6 bases). CDR1 is SGHTA and CDR2 is FQGNSA in the germline V gene. The CDR3 is 14 residues long. Trimming took off 4 bases at V and 5 bases at J, with 14 bases between the two ends. The CDR3 DNA sequence: TGTGCCAGCAGCTCGGGACACGCTAGCGAGACCCAGTACTTC. Amino acids: CASSSGHASETQYF.

The V call is TRBV6-6, the J call TRBJ2-1, with a tentative D call TRBD1 (5 bases). V lost 6 bases, J lost 9 bases, and 15 bases lay in between. CDR1 and CDR2 (germline): MNHNY, SVGAGI (reference sequence). The CDR3 loop spans 13 amino acids. For the CDR3, the DNA is TGTGCCAGCAGCCCTACAGGTGTAGCTGAGCAGTTCTTC. Its translation: CASSPTGVAEQFF.

Many counts were recorded for this clonotype. The rearrangement uses TRBV12-3 or TRBV12-4 and TRBJ1-3, with D possibly matching TRBD1 (6 bases). Trimming removed 3 bases at V and 0 bases at J, with 12 bases between. The CDR3 sequence is 16 residues long. The CDR3 DNA is TGTGCCAGCAGTTTCGGCAGGGGAAGCTCTGGAAACACCATATATTTT. Amino acid sequence: CASSFGRGSSGNTIYF.

This clonotype was detected many times. The chain has TRBV6-5 and TRBJ2-7, with D possibly called TRBD1 or TRBD2 (5 bases each). Deletions cut 4 bases from V and 3 bases from J, with 19 bases between. This CDR3 has 16 amino acids. Germline V gene data show CDR1 as MNHEY and CDR2 as SVGAGI. The CDR3 protein is CASSLPPGREDYEQYF. The CDR3 DNA reads as TGTGCCAGCAGTTTACCCCCGGGACGGGAAGACTACGAGCAGTACTTC.

Many counts were recorded for this clonotype. This chain joins TRBV7-7 and TRBJ2-1, with 12 positions matching TRBD2. The germline gives CDR1 SSHAT, CDR2 FNYEAQ (reference sequence). V lost 5 bases and J lost 4; bases outside the gene matches: 6. This CDR3 has 16 residues. The CDR3, as DNA: TGTGCCAGCAGCCAGCGGACTAGCGGGGTTTACAATGAGCAGTTCTTC. Protein sequence: CASSQRTSGVYNEQFF.

This clonotype was detected a few times. J is TRBJ2-1 and V is TRBV19, with TRBD2 identical over 14 bases. Trimming cost V 7 bases and J 8 bases; bases outside gene matches: 4. The CDR3 is made up of 14 amino acids. Germline V gives CDR1 LNHDA, CDR2 SQIVND (reference sequence). The CDR3 region is CASTGTSGSHEQFF. DNA of the CDR3: TGTGCCAGTACCGGGACTAGCGGGAGTCATGAGCAGTTCTTC. Supplemented by reference TRBV19 and TRBJ2-1, the full variable domain reads DGGITQSPKYLFRKEGQNVTLSCEQNLNHDAMYWYRQDPGQGLRLIYYSQIVNDFQKGDIAEGYSVSREKKESFPLTVTSAQKNPTAFYLCASTGTSGSHEQFFGPGTRLTVL.

This clonotype was counted ten times or more. This chain connects TRBV25-1 to TRBJ1-3, with D perhaps TRBD1 (5 bases). The length of the CDR3 is 16 residues. CDR1 and CDR2 from the germline V gene are MGHDK and SYGVNS. Trimming shortened V by 2 bases and J by 0 bases, and 11 bases separated the two germline ends. As DNA, the CDR3 is TGTGCCAGCAGTGAAGCGGGACTTCTCTCTGGAAACACCATATATTTT. Its translation is CASSEAGLLSGNTIYF.